This TCR beta chain was documented in a study of T cell responses to AZD1222 COVID-19 vaccine. General study findings and limits: AZD1222 recipients seropositive at baseline numbered only 5 to 7. Most donors were white British, females outnumbered males, and clonal diversity was possibly underestimated. Spike-specific TCR breadth and depth grew following two AZD1222 doses. Among spike-specific TCRs, nearly half reportedly target unmutated variant regions.

Assay: immunoSEQ multiplex PCR; the TCRdb copy retains only in-frame clones and omits some. This sample has around 120,000 clones, with roughly 91% found just once. Concerning this clone itself: Its antigen is not known.

Sequencing was performed on peripheral blood, taken on day 0 of MenACWY control vaccination. This clonotype was obtained from an adult in good health.

The CDR3 DNA is TGTGCCAGCAGTTTGTTGGGACAGGATGGCTACACCTTC. It specifies CASSLLGQDGYTF. V and J are TRBV12-3 or TRBV12-4 and TRBJ1-2, with 8 nucleotides matching TRBD1. V lost 3 bases and J lost 6; bases outside the gene matches: 3. The CDR3 runs 13 residues.